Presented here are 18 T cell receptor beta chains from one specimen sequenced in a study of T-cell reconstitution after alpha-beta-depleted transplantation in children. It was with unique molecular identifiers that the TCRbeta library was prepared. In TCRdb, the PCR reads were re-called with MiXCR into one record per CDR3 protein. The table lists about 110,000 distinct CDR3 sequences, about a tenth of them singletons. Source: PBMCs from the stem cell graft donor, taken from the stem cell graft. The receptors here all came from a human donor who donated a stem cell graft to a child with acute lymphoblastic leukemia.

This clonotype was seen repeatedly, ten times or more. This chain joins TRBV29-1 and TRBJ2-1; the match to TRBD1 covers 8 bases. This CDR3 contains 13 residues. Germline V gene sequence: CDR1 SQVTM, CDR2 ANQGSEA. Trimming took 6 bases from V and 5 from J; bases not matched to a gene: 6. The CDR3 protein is CSVPDRDHNEQFF. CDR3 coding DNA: TGCAGCGTCCCGGACAGGGACCACAATGAGCAGTTCTTC.

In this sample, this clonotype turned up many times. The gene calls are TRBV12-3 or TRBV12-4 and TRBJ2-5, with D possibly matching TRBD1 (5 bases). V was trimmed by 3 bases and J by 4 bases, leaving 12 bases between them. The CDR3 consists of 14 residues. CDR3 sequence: CASSFGGRGETQYF. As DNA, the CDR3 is TGTGCCAGCAGTTTTGGTGGAAGGGGAGAGACCCAGTACTTC.

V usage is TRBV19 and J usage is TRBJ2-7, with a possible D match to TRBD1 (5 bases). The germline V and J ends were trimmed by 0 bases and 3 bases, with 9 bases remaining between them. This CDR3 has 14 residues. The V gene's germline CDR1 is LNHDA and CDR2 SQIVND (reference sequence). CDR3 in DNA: TGTGCCAGTAGTATAGAGACAGATTACTACGAGCAGTACTTC. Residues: CASSIETDYYEQYF.

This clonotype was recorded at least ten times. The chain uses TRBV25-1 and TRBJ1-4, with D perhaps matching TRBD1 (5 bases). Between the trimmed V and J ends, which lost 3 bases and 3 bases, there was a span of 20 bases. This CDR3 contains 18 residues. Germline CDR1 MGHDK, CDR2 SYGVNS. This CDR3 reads CASSEVRQGRGANEKLFF. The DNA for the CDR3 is TGTGCCAGCAGTGAGGTGCGGCAGGGAAGGGGAGCTAATGAAAAACTGTTTTTT.

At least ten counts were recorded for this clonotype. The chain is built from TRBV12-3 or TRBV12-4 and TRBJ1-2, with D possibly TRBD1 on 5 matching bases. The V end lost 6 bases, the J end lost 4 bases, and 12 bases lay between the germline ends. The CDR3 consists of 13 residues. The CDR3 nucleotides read TGTGCCAGCAGCCCCGGGGCCGGCTATGGCTACACCTTC. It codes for CASSPGAGYGYTF.

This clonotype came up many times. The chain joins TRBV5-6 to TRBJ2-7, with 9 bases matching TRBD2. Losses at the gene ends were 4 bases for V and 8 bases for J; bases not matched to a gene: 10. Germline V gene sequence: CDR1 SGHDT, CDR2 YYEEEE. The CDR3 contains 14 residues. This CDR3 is CASSTTGTSSKQYF. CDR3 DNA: TGTGCCAGCAGCACCACCGGGACTAGCTCCAAGCAGTACTTC.

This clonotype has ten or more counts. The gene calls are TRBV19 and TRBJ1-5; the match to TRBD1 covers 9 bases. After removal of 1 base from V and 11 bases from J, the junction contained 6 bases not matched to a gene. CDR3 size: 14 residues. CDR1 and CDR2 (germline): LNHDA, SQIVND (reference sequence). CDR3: CASSIGTGVTAQHF. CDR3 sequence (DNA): TGTGCCAGTAGTATAGGGACAGGGGTTACCGCCCAGCATTTT. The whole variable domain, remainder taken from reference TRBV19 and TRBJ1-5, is DGGITQSPKYLFRKEGQNVTLSCEQNLNHDAMYWYRQDPGQGLRLIYYSQIVNDFQKGDIAEGYSVSREKKESFPLTVTSAQKNPTAFYLCASSIGTGVTAQHFGDGTRLSIL.

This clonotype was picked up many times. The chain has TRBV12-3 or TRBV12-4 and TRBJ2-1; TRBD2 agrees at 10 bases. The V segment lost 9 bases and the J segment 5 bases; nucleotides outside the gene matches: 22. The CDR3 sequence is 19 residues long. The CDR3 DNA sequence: TGTGCCAGTGAGCGGGGGGGACTAGCCGGGGGAACCTTCCACAATGAGCAGTTCTTC. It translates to CASERGGLAGGTFHNEQFF.

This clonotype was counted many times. The CDR3 DNA sequence: TGTGCCAGCAGCCAAGATGGGACAGCCTATGGCTACACCTTC. Amino acids: CASSQDGTAYGYTF. The chain is built from TRBV4-2 and TRBJ1-2; 7 positions agree with TRBD1. This CDR3 spans 14 amino acids. J lost 4 bases, V lost 0 bases, and 2 bases had no gene match. Germline V gene sequence: CDR1 LGHNA, CDR2 YNFKEQ.

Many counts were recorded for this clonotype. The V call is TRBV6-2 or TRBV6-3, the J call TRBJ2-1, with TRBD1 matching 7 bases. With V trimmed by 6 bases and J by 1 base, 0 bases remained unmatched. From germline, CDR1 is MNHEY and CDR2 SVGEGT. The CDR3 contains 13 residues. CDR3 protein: CASRDRSYNEQFF. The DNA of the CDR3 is TGTGCCAGCAGGGACAGGTCCTACAATGAGCAGTTCTTC.

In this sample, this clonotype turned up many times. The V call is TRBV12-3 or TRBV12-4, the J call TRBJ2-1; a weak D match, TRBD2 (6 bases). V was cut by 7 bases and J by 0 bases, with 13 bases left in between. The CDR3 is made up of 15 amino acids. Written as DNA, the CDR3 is TGTGCCAGCACCCCAAGGGACTCCTCCTACAATGAGCAGTTCTTC. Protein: CASTPRDSSYNEQFF.

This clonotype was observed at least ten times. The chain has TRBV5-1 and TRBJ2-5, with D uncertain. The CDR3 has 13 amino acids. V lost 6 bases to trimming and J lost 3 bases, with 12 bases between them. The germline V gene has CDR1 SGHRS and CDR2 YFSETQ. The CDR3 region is CASNYDGKETQYF. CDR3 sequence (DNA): TGCGCCAGCAATTACGATGGGAAAGAGACCCAGTACTTC.

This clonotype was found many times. Here the CDR3 DNA reads TGTGCCAGCAGTTTAAGGCGGGGGGCCACAGATACGCAGTATTTT. Protein sequence: CASSLRRGATDTQYF. This rearrangement joins TRBV12-3 or TRBV12-4 to TRBJ2-3, with TRBD2 identical over 8 bases. The V gene end was trimmed by 2 bases and the J gene end by 2 bases; junction bases not matched to a gene: 3. This CDR3 has 15 amino acids.

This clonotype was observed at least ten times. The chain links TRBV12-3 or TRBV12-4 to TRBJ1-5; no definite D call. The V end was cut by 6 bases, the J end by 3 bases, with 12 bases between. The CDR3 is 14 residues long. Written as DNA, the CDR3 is TGTGCCAGCAGAGAGGGCCAGCCCAATCAGCCCCAGCATTTT. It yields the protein CASREGQPNQPQHF.

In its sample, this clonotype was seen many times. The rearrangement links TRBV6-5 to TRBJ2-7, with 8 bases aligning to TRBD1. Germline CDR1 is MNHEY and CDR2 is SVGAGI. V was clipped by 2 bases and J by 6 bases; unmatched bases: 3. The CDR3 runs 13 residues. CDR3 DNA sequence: TGTGCCAGCAGTTACGACACAGGGGGCGAGCAGTACTTC. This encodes CASSYDTGGEQYF.

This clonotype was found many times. CDR3 DNA: TGTGCCAGCAGCTTATCCCGGGACAGGGGCGGCTACGAGCAGTACTTC. Encoded protein: CASSLSRDRGGYEQYF. The rearrangement uses TRBV7-2 and TRBJ2-7; TRBD1 matches 10 bases. Germline CDR1 SGHTA, CDR2 FQGNSA. The CDR3 totals 16 residues. The V gene end was trimmed by 2 bases and the J gene end by 3 bases; junction bases not matched to a gene: 7. Full variable domain (outside the CDR3, taken from reference TRBV7-2 and TRBJ2-7): GAGVSQSPSNKVTEKGKDVELRCDPISGHTALYWYRQSLGQGLEFLIYFQGNSAPDKSGLPSDRFSAERTGGSVSTLTIQRTQQEDSAVYLCASSLSRDRGGYEQYFGPGTRLTVT.

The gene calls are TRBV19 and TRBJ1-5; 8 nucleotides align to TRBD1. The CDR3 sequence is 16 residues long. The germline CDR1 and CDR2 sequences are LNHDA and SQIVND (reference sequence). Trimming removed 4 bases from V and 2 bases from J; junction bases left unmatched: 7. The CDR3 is CASSTRTGFRNQPQHF. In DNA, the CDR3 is TGTGCCAGTAGTACCAGGACAGGGTTTCGCAATCAGCCCCAGCATTTT.

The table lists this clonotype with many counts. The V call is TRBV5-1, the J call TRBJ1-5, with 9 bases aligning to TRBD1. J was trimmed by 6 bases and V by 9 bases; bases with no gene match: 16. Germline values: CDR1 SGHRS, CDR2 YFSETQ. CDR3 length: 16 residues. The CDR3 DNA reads TGCGCCACCTACGTACTGAAACAGGGGGCAAGTCAGCCCCAGCATTTT. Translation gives CATYVLKQGASQPQHF.